This is a list of T cell receptor beta chains from one sample in a study of CD8 T cells in ankylosing spondylitis. TCRdb passed the 5' RACE reads through MiXCR, listing each CDR3 protein once. The sample consists of a few hundred thousand distinct CDR3 sequences, 20% of them appearing once. The sequenced sample consisted of blood, either unsorted or a sorted T cell fraction (not recorded which). The receptors shown here come from a male donor with ankylosing spondylitis or in good health (not recorded which). Each CDR3 is given with its conserved first and last residue. D genes are given only for firm matches. The size of a clone is reported for some rows only, either as once, few or many, or as a class for expanded clones.

size	length	J	V	D	DNA	CDR3
few	14	TRBJ2-2	TRBV4-1	.	TGCGCCTTGGTTGGCGGAATTCCGGCCGGGGAGCTGTTTTTT	CALVGGIPAGELFF
many	14	TRBJ2-5	TRBV28	TRBD1	TGTGCCAGCAGTTTACAGGGGGCGGGGGAGACCCAGTACTTC	CASSLQGAGETQYF
.	16	TRBJ2-5	TRBV15	TRBD1	TGTGCCACCAGCAGAGAGAGACAGGGGATTCGAGAGACCCAGTACTTC	CATSRERQGIRETQYF
many	14	TRBJ2-7	TRBV20-1	.	TGCAGTGCTAGAGATGGTAATCCTCCGTATCTCCTGTACTTC	CSARDGNPPYLLYF
.	12	TRBJ2-7	TRBV29-1	.	TGCAGCGTTGAGGTTCCCACCTACGAGCAGTACTTC	CSVEVPTYEQYF
.	14	TRBJ1-2	TRBV29-1	.	TGCAGCGTTGAAGAAAGCGGGGAAAGCTATGGCTACACCTTC	CSVEESGESYGYTF
many	13	TRBJ2-5	TRBV12-3/TRBV12-4	.	TGTGCCAGCACCGAGCGGGCCGGGGAGACCCAGTACTTC	CASTERAGETQYF
.	14	TRBJ2-7	TRBV14	.	TGTGCCAGCAGCCAAGTAGGGCGGCTCTACGAGCAGTACTTC	CASSQVGRLYEQYF
few	12	TRBJ2-7	TRBV20-1	.	TGCAGTGCTAGGGTCGCCAGTTACGAGCAGTACTTC	CSARVASYEQYF
.	14	TRBJ2-2	TRBV10-3	.	TGTGCCATCGCACCAGAGCCTAACACCGGGGAGCTGTTTTTT	CAIAPEPNTGELFF
few	15	TRBJ2-3	TRBV12-5	.	TGTGCTAGTGGTTTGGTACTTGGAGGCACAGATACGCAGTATTTT	CASGLVLGGTDTQYF
few	17	TRBJ2-2	TRBV20-1	TRBD2	TGCAGTGCTAGGGGCCCCGAAGCGGGGGCGAACACCGGGGAGCTGTTTTTT	CSARGPEAGANTGELFF
few	14	TRBJ2-7	TRBV15	TRBD1	TGTGCCACCAGCAGAGATGGACAGGGGGACGAGCAGTACTTC	CATSRDGQGDEQYF
.	17	TRBJ2-1	TRBV7-9	.	TGTGCCAGCAGCTCCCCTTATACAGACAGTCCCCATGATGAGCAGTTCTTC	CASSSPYTDSPHDEQFF
.	16	TRBJ1-5	TRBV7-2	.	TGTGCCAGCAGCTTAGAGCCCCCCCTCGCAAATCAGCCCCAGCATTTT	CASSLEPPLANQPQHF
few	14	TRBJ2-7	TRBV4-1	.	TGCGCCAGCAGCCAATCGTTGGTTGTATCGAAGCAGTACTTC	CASSQSLVVSKQYF
few	16	TRBJ2-1	TRBV12-3/TRBV12-4	.	TGTGCCAGCAGTACGGGTTCGCCGGAAAAGTACAATGAGCAGTTCTTC	CASSTGSPEKYNEQFF
.	14	TRBJ2-3	TRBV7-9	.	TGTGCCAGCAGCTCCCCTCACAGGCCAGATACGCAGTATTTT	CASSSPHRPDTQYF
.	15	TRBJ1-1	TRBV4-1	TRBD1	TGCGCCAGCAGCAAACCGGACAGGCAGAGCACTGAAGCTTTCTTT	CASSKPDRQSTEAFF
.	16	TRBJ2-3	TRBV12-3/TRBV12-4	TRBD2	TGTGCCAGCAGCCCGACTAGCGGGGGGGTTACAGATACGCAGTATTTT	CASSPTSGGVTDTQYF
many	14	TRBJ2-7	TRBV5-5	.	TGTGCCAGCAGCTCATGGAGGGACAGCTACGAGCAGTACTTC	CASSSWRDSYEQYF
few	15	TRBJ1-2	TRBV12-3/TRBV12-4	TRBD1	TGTGCCAGCAGTCCCGGGACAGGGCATGTCTATGGCTACACCTTC	CASSPGTGHVYGYTF
.	15	TRBJ2-6	TRBV7-9	.	TGTGCCAGCAGCTTAGTGGGGAACGGGGCCAACGTCCTGACTTTC	CASSLVGNGANVLTF
few	15	TRBJ2-7	TRBV29-1	TRBD1	TGCAGCGTTGAAGATCCCGGACAGGAATCCTACGAGCAGTACTTC	CSVEDPGQESYEQYF
.	16	TRBJ2-5	TRBV20-1	TRBD1	TGCAGTGCTAGAGGACCCTGGACAGGGGGCCAAGAGACCCAGTACTTC	CSARGPWTGGQETQYF
few	14	TRBJ2-7	TRBV28	.	TGTGCCAGCAGCCCTCCGGCCGGGACCTACGAGCAGTACTTC	CASSPPAGTYEQYF
.	14	TRBJ2-3	TRBV27	.	TGTGCCAGCGGTAGAGGGGTTAGCACAGATACGCAGTATTTT	CASGRGVSTDTQYF
.	14	TRBJ2-7	TRBV7-2	.	TGTGCCAGCAGCCCGGACCTACAGGCTTACGAGCAGTACTTC	CASSPDLQAYEQYF
few	15	TRBJ2-5	TRBV28	TRBD1	TGTGCCAGCAGGCGACAGGGGGTCAGGCAAGAGACCCAGTACTTC	CASRRQGVRQETQYF
.	18	TRBJ2-1	TRBV10-1	.	TGCGCCAGCAGTGGAGCCACTTCGAGTTACCGCTCCTACAATGAGCAGTTCTTC	CASSGATSSYRSYNEQFF
.	15	TRBJ2-7	TRBV11-2	.	TGTGCCAGCAGCTTAAGAGGGTACAGACCCTACGAGCAGTACTTC	CASSLRGYRPYEQYF
many	15	TRBJ2-7	TRBV11-2	TRBD1	TGTGCCAGCAGCTTAGTACCAGGGGGCTGGTACGAGCAGTACTTC	CASSLVPGGWYEQYF
few	18	TRBJ2-7	TRBV15	TRBD2	TGTGCCACCAGCAGTATACCGGGACTAGCGGCCCTCTCCTACGAGCAGTACTTC	CATSSIPGLAALSYEQYF
.	16	TRBJ2-5	TRBV13	TRBD2	TGTGCCAGACCTACCTCCGGGACTACGCATCAAGAGACCCAGTACTTC	CARPTSGTTHQETQYF